This entry is about one T cell receptor (beta chain). Its antigen is still unknown. There are no base qualities to consult, and no much larger clone falls within one base. The record originates from a study of blood T cell repertoires in COVID-19 (dated by TCRdb to about 2020). Regarding the complete study: Samples from collaborators originated in the United States, Italy and Spain and spanned both the acute and convalescent phases of COVID-19. The prospective study material was composed of cDNA or gDNA derived from T cells, B-cell-depleted T cells, or PBMCs. Deeply sampled blood TCRbeta repertoires from subjects exposed to, actively infected with, or recovered from COVID-19 were included in the dataset. The repertoires were made available in a free public database intended to serve as a resource for research on the immune response to SARS-CoV-2. Samples came from the ongoing ImmuneRACE study (first 160 participants) plus 1,254 subjects from 6 global collaborators. Nearly every sample came with metadata listing a de-identified subject ID, COVID-19 status, age in years and sex. Where HLA class I and class II types were available, the types were taken from metadata supplied by the sample provider, not from assay-based typing.

What the authors observed across the whole study: Clinical and demographic metadata were provided uncurated, with the amount varying by source and participant.

TCRbeta CDR3 regions were amplified from genomic DNA using the immunoSEQ Assay, a bias-controlled multiplex PCR. The authors' analysis ran thus. Nucleated cell counts per sample were estimated from amplification of reference gene primers within the assay. Sequence reads were collapsed and filtered to measure the absolute abundance of every unique TCRbeta CDR3 rearrangement. For each sample, productive Simpson clonality was calculated as the square root of Simpson's diversity index over productive rearrangements. TCRdb re-hosts the immuneACCESS table, in-frame sequences only. Its copies lack some clones; in the studies checked, an unresolved V gene accounts for under half of them, and the cause for the rest is not known. Clone size and V and J calls were adopted from that table, with D and trimming inferred from the DNA. The sample records around 160,000 clones, around 80% of which are singletons. The top ten constitute about 10% of the sample.

The germline V gene (reference sequence) specifies WNHNN as CDR1 and SYGVQD as CDR2. V and J are truncated by 2 bases and 4 bases respectively, leaving an intervening sequence of 15 bases. CDR3 length: 15 amino acids, cysteine to phenylalanine. This entry keeps only the CDR3 DNA: 45 bases, framed from base 1. Enrolling through a virtual design, the prospective study's participants ranged in age from roughly 18 to 90 years and lived across roughly 23 United States geographic areas. Cohort assignment in the prospective study relied on participant-reported clinical history from a screening survey and a study questionnaire. ImmuneRACE Cohort 3 recovered participants were defined by two consecutive negative NP/OP PCR tests, healthcare professional clearance, or symptom resolution. In the prospective study, mobile phlebotomists collected whole blood, serum and a nasopharyngeal or oropharyngeal swab from each participant. Additional blood draws and questionnaires over a roughly two-month period could optionally be provided by prospective study participants. Blood samples from the prospective study were shipped frozen or at room temperature prior to DNA extraction.

This clonotype originated in a man aged 45-60 years who had recovered from COVID-19. Recombination joined TRBV10-1 with TRBJ2-7; tentative D gene TRBD2, with 6 bases matching. The sequencing input was PBMCs or T cells enriched from blood (not recorded which). The CDR3 here reads CASSEIGQGGYEQYF. The sequenced DNA: TGCGCCAGCAGTGAGATCGGGCAGGGAGGTTACGAGCAGTACTTC.